This T cell receptor (beta chain) was captured in a study of blood T cell repertoires in COVID-19. At the level of the study: Samples taken during acute and convalescent COVID-19 were collected in the United States, Italy and Spain.

Per the authors' pipeline: Amplification from reference gene primers served as the basis for estimated nucleated cell counts. Assay: immunoSEQ multiplex PCR; the TCRdb copy retains only in-frame clones and omits some. V, J and clone size were drawn from that table, and D and trimming were deduced from the DNA. The sample lists more than 95,000 clones, roughly nine tenths occurring once. This clone was recorded only once. Sequences were obtained from peripheral blood. The TCR originated in a human donor in a cohort sampled during active COVID-19.

The CDR3: CSVKTSGGLNTGELFF. The CDR3 DNA is TGCAGCGTTAAGACTAGCGGGGGACTGAACACCGGGGAGCTGTTTTTT. This chain connects TRBV29-1 to TRBJ2-2, with TRBD2 matching over 12 bases. V was clipped by 5 bases and J by 1 base; unmatched bases: 5. CDR1 and CDR2 (germline): SQVTM, ANQGSEA. The CDR3 is 16 amino acids.